Below are 11 T cell receptor beta chains sequenced from a single sample in a study of shared clonotypes between healthy human individuals. The data were produced by immunoSEQ multiplex PCR, yet TCRdb's version contains in-frame clones alone and is incomplete. The sample records a few million clones, 90% to 95% being singletons. The material sequenced was naive CD4+ T cells sorted from blood. This sample's subset: CD45RA+ positively selected. The receptors here all came from a man aged 18 to 29 in good health.

This chain uses TRBV6-1 with TRBJ1-5; unclear D gene. The CDR3 spans 14 residues. Germline values: CDR1 MNHNS, CDR2 SASEGT. V was pared by 8 bases and J by 5 bases, with 16 bases between. CDR3: CASFKGKEYQPQHF. DNA of the CDR3: TGTGCCAGCTTCAAGGGCAAGGAATATCAGCCCCAGCATTTT.

The J gene is TRBJ2-7, the V gene TRBV15; no reliable D call. CDR1 and CDR2 (germline): LNHNV, YYDKDF (reference sequence). The V end was cut by 1 base, the J end by 4 bases, with 11 bases between. The CDR3 is 14 amino acids. Here the CDR3 reads CATSRAHSEYEQYF. In DNA form, the CDR3 reads TGTGCCACCAGCAGAGCACACTCGGAGTACGAGCAGTACTTC.

The count of this clone is one. V gene TRBV28 combines with J gene TRBJ1-4; D is undetermined. Per the germline V gene, CDR1 is MDHEN and CDR2 is SYDVKM. V lost 4 bases, J lost 13 bases, and 13 bases lay in between. The CDR3 covers 12 residues. In DNA, the CDR3 is TGTGCCAGCAGTTCCCGGACGTTGAGACTGTTTTTT. Protein product: CASSSRTLRLFF.

The CDR3 DNA reads TGCGCCAGCAGCATCGGGGGGGATCCCCTAACCAAAAACATTCAGTACTTC. Amino acid sequence: CASSIGGDPLTKNIQYF. V gene TRBV5-1 combines with J gene TRBJ2-4; 8 bases match TRBD2. CDR3 length: 17 residues. From germline, CDR1 is SGHRS and CDR2 YFSETQ. With 4 bases clipped from V and 2 bases from J, the junction kept 11 bases outside the gene matches. Supplemented by reference TRBV5-1 and TRBJ2-4, the full variable domain reads KAGVTQTPRYLIKTRGQQVTLSCSPISGHRSVSWYQQTPGQGLQFLFEYFSETQRNKGNFPGRFSGRQFSNSRSEMNVSTLELGDSALYLCASSIGGDPLTKNIQYFGAGTRLSVL.

V gene TRBV6-5 combines with J gene TRBJ2-2; 9 nucleotides align to TRBD2. The CDR3 sequence is 15 residues long. With 6 bases clipped from V and 3 bases from J, the junction kept 5 bases outside the gene matches. Germline V lookup: CDR1 MNHEY, CDR2 SVGAGI. This chain's CDR3 is CASRTVAGDTGELFF. DNA of the CDR3: TGTGCCAGCAGGACCGTAGCGGGAGACACCGGGGAGCTGTTTTTT.

This sequence joins TRBV4-1 and TRBJ2-1; 11 bases are shared with TRBD2. The CDR3 consists of 16 residues. The J segment lost 4 bases and the V segment lost 4 bases, leaving 6 bases of the junction unmatched. Germline CDR1 is MGHRA and CDR2 is YSYEKL. The CDR3 sequence: CASSRTRTSGYNEQFF. The DNA for the CDR3 is TGCGCCAGCAGCCGAACCCGGACTAGCGGGTACAATGAGCAGTTCTTC.

CDR3 bases: TGTGCCAGCGGGGCCAGCAGCAATCAGCCCCAGCATTTT. This sequence encodes CASGASSNQPQHF. The gene calls are TRBV6-5 and TRBJ1-5, with TRBD1 as a possible D gene (5 bases). CDR3 length equals 13 residues. Germline V gene sequence: CDR1 MNHEY, CDR2 SVGAGI. Between the trimmed V and J ends, which lost 8 bases and 1 base, there was a span of 9 bases.

V usage is TRBV19 and J usage is TRBJ2-5; D is unresolved. V dropped 4 bases and J dropped 5 bases, with 5 bases sitting between them. Germline V gene sequence: CDR1 LNHDA, CDR2 SQIVND (reference sequence). The CDR3 sequence is 11 residues long. CDR3 loop: CASSTDETQYF. CDR3 DNA: TGTGCCAGTAGTACGGATGAGACCCAGTACTTC.

V gene TRBV2 combines with J gene TRBJ2-7, with a weak D call TRBD2 (5 bases). Looked up from germline, CDR1 is SNHLY and CDR2 is FYNNEI. The CDR3 has 13 amino acids. V lost 0 bases and J 11 bases, leaving 14 bases between the germline ends. CDR3 in amino acids: CASSEALRRLEYF. CDR3 DNA: TGTGCCAGCAGTGAAGCGCTGAGGAGGCTGGAGTACTTC.

The rearrangement links TRBV6-1 to TRBJ2-3; the D call may be TRBD1 or TRBD2 (6 bases each). This CDR3 region has 16 residues. Trimming pared 2 bases from V and 0 bases from J, leaving 12 bases between. The germline V gene has CDR1 MNHNS and CDR2 SASEGT. CDR3 sequence reads: CASSESQGTSTDTQYF. CDR3 in DNA: TGTGCCAGCAGTGAAAGTCAGGGGACTAGCACAGATACGCAGTATTTT.

This chain uses TRBV18 with TRBJ1-4; the D is unclear. Trimming cost V 2 bases and J 0 bases, with 22 bases left between them. The CDR3 is 20 residues long. Germline V gene lookup returns CDR1 KGHSH and CDR2 LQKENI. The CDR3 sequence is CASSPNGRGAGRATNEKLFF. CDR3 nucleotide sequence: TGTGCCAGCTCACCAAATGGCCGGGGAGCCGGGAGGGCAACTAATGAAAAACTGTTTTTT. The whole variable domain, remainder taken from reference TRBV18 and TRBJ1-4, is NAGVMQNPRHLVRRRGQEARLRCSPMKGHSHVYWYRQLPEEGLKFMVYLQKENIIDESGMPKERFSAEFPKEGPSILRIQQVVRGDSAAYFCASSPNGRGAGRATNEKLFFGSGTQLSVL.